This T cell receptor (beta chain) comes out of a study of blood T cell repertoires in COVID-19. Study overall: Both acute and convalescent COVID-19 samples were obtained from the United States, Italy and Spain. Sample material is recorded as cDNA or gDNA derived from T cells, B-cell-depleted T cells, or PBMCs.

The CDR3 extends over 20 amino acids. Germline CDR1 LGHNT, CDR2 FRNRAP. V dropped 0 bases and J dropped 0; count of bases not matched to a gene: 5. As originally analysed: Counts of nucleated cells, estimated from reference gene primer amplification, were obtained. Some clones are missing from TCRdb's copy, which holds only in-frame ones; the method was immunoSEQ multiplex PCR. Clonal size and the V and J genes are those of that table, whereas D and trimming came from the DNA. The sample lists a few hundred thousand clones, less than 90% seen once, with 4.2% in the top ten. Source material: peripheral blood. The receptor was isolated from a man aged 55-75 years with acute or convalescent COVID-19. This chain links TRBV12-5 with TRBJ2-1, with 16 positions matching TRBD2. Written as DNA, the CDR3 is TGTGCTAGTGGTTTGGTTCCCGGGACTAGCGGGGGGGGCTCCTACAATGAGCAGTTCTTC. It specifies CASGLVPGTSGGGSYNEQFF.